These T cell receptor beta chains were read from a single sample in a study of neurological immune-mediated disorders. TCRdb processed the 5' RACE reads anew with MiXCR; each CDR3 protein has one entry. The sample yields 15,000 or so distinct CDR3 sequences, about 13% seen once. The source material was CD8+ T cells from blood. Receptors originate from a female donor with HTLV-1-associated myelopathy (HAM/TSP). The CDR3 runs from the conserved cysteine through the conserved F or W. The order of the fields is D gene, J gene, V gene, clone size, CDR3 protein, CDR3 DNA. The D gene is left open where the match is weak. Expanded clones get a size class; other rows say once, few or many, or leave the size out.

>NA|TRBJ2-2|TRBV30|many
CAWSRGAGELFF
TGTGCCTGGAGCCGGGGCGCCGGGGAGCTGTTTTTT
>NA|TRBJ2-3|TRBV4-1|many
CASSPQAGLADTQYF
TGCGCCAGCAGCCCCCAAGCAGGTCTGGCGGATACGCAGTATTTT
>NA|TRBJ1-1|TRBV9|many
CASSGGSPPRGPEAFF
TGTGCCAGCAGCGGAGGGTCCCCGCCTCGGGGCCCTGAAGCTTTCTTT
>NA|TRBJ2-1|TRBV7-2|many
CASRLPSYNEQFF
TGTGCCAGCCGCCTACCTTCCTACAATGAGCAGTTCTTC
>TRBD2|TRBJ2-5|TRBV5-1|many
CASSLGETSGETQYF
TGCGCCAGCAGCTTGGGTGAGACTAGCGGAGAGACCCAGTACTTC
>NA|TRBJ2-3|TRBV27|many
CASRQGYGTDTQYF
TGTGCCAGCAGACAGGGTTACGGCACAGATACGCAGTATTTT
>NA|TRBJ2-3|TRBV11-2|many
CASSLDLASSTDTQYF
TGTGCCAGCAGCTTAGATCTAGCCTCTAGCACAGATACGCAGTATTTT
>NA|TRBJ2-7|TRBV4-1|many
CASSPIPGSTYEQYF
TGCGCCAGCAGTCCGATCCCAGGGAGCACCTACGAGCAGTACTTC
>TRBD2|TRBJ2-2|TRBV6-4|many
CASKRGEDTGELFF
TGTGCCAGCAAGCGGGGGGAGGACACCGGGGAGCTGTTTTTT
>NA|TRBJ2-7|TRBV6-5|many
CASSYGDSYEQYF
TGTGCCAGCAGTTACGGGGACTCCTACGAGCAGTACTTC
>NA|TRBJ1-2|TRBV20-1|NA
CSASPNYGYTF
TGCAGTGCTAGTCCCAACTATGGCTACACCTTC
>NA|TRBJ1-2|TRBV7-9|many
CASSPITPIGYTF
TGTGCCAGCAGCCCGATCACCCCGATCGGCTACACCTTC
>NA|TRBJ2-1|TRBV21-1|many
CASSKAATGTGSYNEQFF
TGTGCCAGCAGCAAAGCAGCAACCGGGACAGGGTCCTACAATGAGCAGTTCTTC
>TRBD2|TRBJ2-1|TRBV5-1|many
CASSLVSGLRFDNEQFF
TGCGCCAGCAGCTTGGTTTCGGGACTAAGGTTCGACAATGAGCAGTTCTTC
>NA|TRBJ2-3|TRBV7-8|few
CASSLVLGTSTDTQYF
TGTGCCAGCAGCTTAGTGTTAGGGACTAGCACAGATACGCAGTATTTT
>NA|TRBJ1-3|TRBV7-8|many
CASSLKSLASGNTIYF
TGTGCCAGCAGCTTAAAGTCTCTAGCCTCTGGAAACACCATATATTTT
>NA|TRBJ2-7|TRBV20-1|many
CSARGPGGEQYF
TGCAGTGCTAGAGGGCCTGGGGGCGAGCAGTACTTC
>TRBD1|TRBJ2-2|TRBV14|many
CASSQEQGETGELFF
TGTGCCAGCAGCCAAGAGCAGGGGGAAACCGGGGAGCTGTTTTTT
>NA|TRBJ2-7|TRBV3-1|NA
CASSQDGAVGHEQYF
TGTGCCAGCAGCCAAGATGGTGCAGTTGGACACGAGCAGTACTTC
>NA|TRBJ2-7|TRBV14|many
CASSLTGIEQYF
TGTGCCAGCAGCCTGACAGGAATCGAGCAGTACTTC
>TRBD2|TRBJ2-3|TRBV6-2/TRBV6-3|many
CASSSGSSTDTQYF
TGTGCCAGCAGTAGCGGGAGTAGCACAGATACGCAGTATTTT
>TRBD1|TRBJ2-7|TRBV12-3/TRBV12-4|many
CASSNPGTGVEEQYF
TGTGCCAGCAGTAACCCCGGGACAGGGGTGGAGGAGCAGTACTTC
>TRBD2|TRBJ2-1|TRBV28|many
CASYRTGTSPNEQFF
TGTGCCAGCTATCGGACCGGGACTAGCCCAAATGAGCAGTTCTTC
>NA|TRBJ1-2|TRBV29-1|many
CSVLGETNYGYTF
TGCAGCGTACTCGGAGAAACTAACTATGGCTACACCTTC
>NA|TRBJ2-2|TRBV6-5|many
CASSTRTDFTGELFF
TGTGCCAGCAGTACCCGGACTGATTTCACCGGGGAGCTGTTTTTT
>TRBD1|TRBJ1-1|TRBV7-2|NA
CASSLAQGMNTEAFF
TGTGCCAGCAGCTTAGCACAGGGGATGAACACTGAAGCTTTCTTT
>TRBD2|TRBJ2-1|TRBV6-1|many
CASSEGLGSYNEQFF
TGTGCCAGCAGTGAGGGACTAGGGTCCTACAATGAGCAGTTCTTC
>NA|TRBJ2-7|TRBV5-5|many
CASSLGLGRSYEQYF
TGTGCCAGCAGCTTGGGCCTAGGGCGCTCCTACGAGCAGTACTTC
>TRBD2|TRBJ2-7|TRBV5-1|many
CASRPVGGRSSYEQYF
TGCGCCAGCAGACCCGTAGGCGGGAGGTCCTCCTACGAGCAGTACTTC
>TRBD2|TRBJ2-1|TRBV11-2|many
CASSSGGAYNEQFF
TGTGCCAGCAGTAGCGGGGGGGCCTACAATGAGCAGTTCTTC
>NA|TRBJ2-6|TRBV9|many
CASSPARGANVLTF
TGTGCCAGCAGCCCCGCAAGGGGGGCCAACGTCCTGACTTTC
>NA|TRBJ2-7|TRBV29-1|many
CSVESGGTAREQYF
TGCAGCGTTGAATCCGGCGGGACCGCGCGTGAGCAGTACTTC
>NA|TRBJ2-1|TRBV20-1|NA
CSARERGGEYNEQFF
TGCAGTGCTAGAGAGAGGGGCGGAGAATACAATGAGCAGTTCTTC
>NA|TRBJ1-1|TRBV28|many
CASRGSNTEAFF
TGTGCCAGCAGGGGTTCGAACACTGAAGCTTTCTTT
>TRBD1|TRBJ2-6|TRBV9|many
CASSAGTGPAGANVLTF
TGTGCCAGCAGCGCCGGGACAGGACCGGCGGGGGCCAACGTCCTGACTTTC
>TRBD2|TRBJ2-2|TRBV7-7|many
CASSLGSSAGRVAGELFF
TGTGCTAGCAGCTTAGGGTCTTCAGCGGGACGGGTCGCCGGGGAGCTGTTTTTT
>NA|TRBJ2-1|TRBV7-9|many
CASSFPREHSYNEQFF
TGTGCCAGCAGCTTTCCAAGGGAACACTCCTACAATGAGCAGTTCTTC
>NA|TRBJ1-6|TRBV6-2/TRBV6-3|many
CASSPDGSYNSPLHF
TGTGCCAGCAGTCCCGACGGATCCTATAATTCACCCCTCCACTTT
>TRBD1|TRBJ1-4|TRBV4-3|medium-sized
CASSQDEGASNEKLFF
TGCGCCAGCAGCCAAGACGAGGGGGCTAGTAATGAAAAACTGTTTTTT
>TRBD2|TRBJ2-1|TRBV7-8|many
CASSFLAGGPNEQFF
TGTGCCAGCAGCTTTCTAGCGGGAGGGCCCAATGAGCAGTTCTTC
>NA|TRBJ2-2|TRBV12-3/TRBV12-4|many
CASRSYAGAKTGELFF
TGTGCCAGCCGCTCCTATGCGGGGGCTAAAACCGGGGAGCTGTTTTTT